This note documents a single TCR beta chain sequence. Antigen specificity is unknown. This record belongs to a study of T cell responses to AZD1222 COVID-19 vaccine. Whole-study findings and limits: Clonal diversity may have been underestimated in mostly white British donors.

The data were produced by immunoSEQ multiplex PCR, yet TCRdb's version contains in-frame clones alone and is incomplete. This sample yields more than 100,000 clones, of which roughly nine tenths are seen a single time; approximately 1.5% belongs to the top ten. V shed 6 bases, J shed 1 base, and the junction held 8 bases outside the gene matches. This CDR3 spans 16 amino acids. Germline CDR1 and CDR2: MDHEN and SYDVKM. The chain has TRBV28 and TRBJ1-5; 8 bases map to TRBD1. The sequence derives from an adult in good health. Sequences were derived from peripheral blood, sampled on day 0 of AZD1222 vaccination. CDR3 bases: TGTGCCAGCAGCCCCGGACAGGGAGGAAGCAATCAGCCCCAGCATTTT. Amino acid sequence: CASSPGQGGSNQPQHF. The full variable domain, completed using reference TRBV28 and TRBJ1-5, is DVKVTQSSRYLVKRTGEKVFLECVQDMDHENMFWYRQDPGLGLRLIYFSYDVKMKEKGDIPEGYSVSREKKERFSLILESASTNQTSMYLCASSPGQGGSNQPQHFGDGTRLSIL.